This is a list of T cell receptor beta chains from one sample in a study of T cells after posttransplantation cyclophosphamide. Profiling relied on immunoSEQ multiplex PCR, and the TCRdb table lists in-frame clones only, not all of them. The table has roughly 5,000 clones, almost 95% seen once; the top ten hold 1.4%. The sample taken for sequencing was CD4+ T cells sorted from bone marrow. These receptors all come from a woman in her sixties in good health, CMV-negative, and a related stem cell transplant donor. Each CDR3 is given with its conserved first and last residue. D genes are given only for firm matches. Size is omitted from some rows. Given values are once, few, many or a class for expanded clones.

V gene	D gene	clone size	J gene	CDR3 protein	CDR3 DNA
TRBV7-3	TRBD2	-	TRBJ2-1	CASSASGRTNEQFF	TGTGCCAGCAGCGCTAGCGGGAGGACGAATGAGCAGTTCTTC
TRBV5-1	-	-	TRBJ1-1	CASSLGGGTEAFF	TGCGCCAGCAGCTTGGGGGGAGGGACTGAAGCTTTCTTT
TRBV19	TRBD1	-	TRBJ2-2	CASSRDRGVGGELFF	TGTGCCAGTAGTAGGGACAGGGGAGTAGGCGGGGAGCTGTTTTTT
TRBV6-5	-	once	TRBJ1-2	CASKGTNYGYTF	TGTGCCAGCAAGGGGACTAACTATGGCTACACCTTC
TRBV6-5	-	-	TRBJ2-2	CASSQQGLTGELFF	TGTGCCAGCAGTCAACAGGGCCTCACCGGGGAGCTGTTTTTT
TRBV6-5	-	-	TRBJ1-1	CASSYWGAEAFF	TGTGCCAGCAGTTACTGGGGGGCTGAAGCTTTCTTT
TRBV5-1	TRBD2	-	TRBJ2-1	CASSLAGGALYNEQFF	TGCGCCAGCAGCTTGGCCGGGGGGGCTCTATACAATGAGCAGTTCTTC
TRBV28	-	-	TRBJ1-4	CASSSRLLGTNEKLFF	TGTGCCAGCAGTTCTAGGCTTCTGGGAACTAATGAAAAACTGTTTTTT
TRBV4-1	TRBD1	-	TRBJ2-1	CASSQDRGTGVNEQFF	TGCGCCAGCAGCCAAGATAGGGGGACAGGGGTAAATGAGCAGTTCTTC
TRBV19	-	-	TRBJ1-4	CASSRGFEEKLFF	TGTGCCAGTAGTCGGGGGTTTGAGGAAAAACTGTTTTTT
TRBV28	-	-	TRBJ1-2	CASTRRGFNYGYTF	TGTGCCAGCACCCGTCGGGGTTTTAACTATGGCTACACCTTC
TRBV28	TRBD1	-	TRBJ1-1	CASSKQGLGTEAFF	TGTGCCAGCAGTAAACAGGGGCTGGGGACTGAAGCTTTCTTT
TRBV15	TRBD1	once	TRBJ1-2	CATSRSRGQGADGYTF	TGTGCCACCAGCAGATCAAGAGGACAGGGGGCGGATGGCTACACCTTC
TRBV25-1	TRBD2	-	TRBJ2-3	CASGLRGGIDTQYF	TGTGCCAGCGGTCTTCGGGGGGGGATAGATACGCAGTATTTT